One sample yielded the 5 T cell receptor beta chains listed below, sequenced in a study of T-cell reconstitution after alpha-beta-depleted transplantation in children. It was with unique molecular identifiers that the TCRbeta library was prepared. MiXCR, run by TCRdb on the PCR reads, gives a single entry per CDR3 protein. Altogether roughly 250,000 distinct CDR3 sequences are present, around 8% being singletons, with the ten largest covering approximately 6%. Specimen: PBMCs, mostly from graft donor cells, collected 180 days after TCRalphabeta/CD19-depleted stem cell transplant. Every receptor here comes from a male patient younger than 18 who had a stem cell transplant for acute lymphoblastic leukemia, so the T cells may come from the graft donor.

This sequence joins TRBV19 and TRBJ2-5; possible D gene TRBD1, 6 bases. The V end lost 5 bases, the J end lost 1 base, and 14 bases lay between the germline ends. The germline V gene has CDR1 LNHDA and CDR2 SQIVND (reference sequence). This CDR3 is built from 15 residues. The CDR3 nucleotides read TGTGCCAGTAGTGATCCCAGGACAGCCCAAGAGACCCAGTACTTC. Amino acids: CASSDPRTAQETQYF.

This clonotype has a handful of counts. This may be a read error, as it is one base from a much larger clone. This sequence joins TRBV20-1 and TRBJ2-1, with TRBD2 as a possible D gene (5 bases). CDR1 DFQATT and CDR2 SNEGSKA come from the germline V gene (reference sequence). The CDR3 extends over 16 amino acids. Written as DNA, the CDR3 is TGCTGTGCTAGAGATAGCACGGGCTCCCGGGGCAATGAGCAGTTCTTC. This sequence encodes CCARDSTGSRGNEQFF.

This clonotype has a count of ten or more. The chain employs TRBV29-1 and TRBJ1-2, with D possibly TRBD1 on 5 matching bases. Germline-derived CDR1 and CDR2 are SQVTM and ANQGSEA. The CDR3 runs to 12 residues. Trimming shortened V by 3 bases and J by 4 bases, and 9 bases separated the two germline ends. CDR3 in amino acids: CSVEGTIYGYTF. DNA for the CDR3: TGCAGCGTTGAGGGGACCATCTATGGCTACACCTTC.

This clonotype was detected ten times or more. The chain has TRBV15 and TRBJ1-3, with 7 positions matching TRBD1. The CDR3 has 14 residues. With 3 bases clipped from V and 4 bases from J, the junction kept 3 bases outside the gene matches. CDR1 and CDR2 (germline): LNHNV, YYDKDF (reference sequence). The CDR3 region has the DNA TGTGCCACCAGCAGGGCCAGGGGGGGAAACACCATATATTTT. Translating it yields CATSRARGGNTIYF.

The sample holds many counts of this clonotype. The rearrangement uses TRBV7-8 and TRBJ2-3; 10 bases match TRBD2. This CDR3 is 19 amino acids long. Germline assignment: CDR1 SGHVS and CDR2 FQNEAQ. With V trimmed by 11 bases and J by 2 bases, 22 bases remained unmatched. The CDR3: CASTPSEASGSGATDTQYF. For the CDR3, the DNA is TGTGCCTCCACCCCTTCAGAGGCTAGCGGGAGTGGGGCCACAGATACGCAGTATTTT.